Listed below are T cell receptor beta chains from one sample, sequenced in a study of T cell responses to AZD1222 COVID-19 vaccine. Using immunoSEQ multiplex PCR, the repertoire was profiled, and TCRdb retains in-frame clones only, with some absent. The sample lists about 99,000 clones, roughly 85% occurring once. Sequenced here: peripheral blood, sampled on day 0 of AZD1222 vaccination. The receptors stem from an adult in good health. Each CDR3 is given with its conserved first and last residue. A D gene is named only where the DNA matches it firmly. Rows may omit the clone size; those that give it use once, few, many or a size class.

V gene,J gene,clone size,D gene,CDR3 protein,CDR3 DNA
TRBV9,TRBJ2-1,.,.,CASSAGSGTPEQFF,TGTGCCAGCAGCGCGGGGTCCGGGACCCCTGAGCAGTTCTTC
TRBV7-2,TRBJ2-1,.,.,CASSSGLQFF,TGTGCCAGCAGCTCCGGTCTACAGTTCTTC
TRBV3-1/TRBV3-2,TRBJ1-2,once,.,CASRYEGGGYTF,TGTGCCAGCAGGTATGAAGGGGGTGGCTACACCTTC
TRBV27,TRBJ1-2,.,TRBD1,CASSLSQGAIGYTF,TGTGCCAGCAGTTTAAGTCAGGGGGCTATTGGCTACACCTTC
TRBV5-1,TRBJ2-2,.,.,CASSWRVDGELFF,TGTGCCAGCAGCTGGCGGGTGGACGGGGAGCTGTTTTTT
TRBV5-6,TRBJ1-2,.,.,CASSYYSEGGYTF,TGTGCCAGCAGCTACTACTCGGAGGGTGGCTACACCTTC
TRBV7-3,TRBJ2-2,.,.,CASAGQPVPNTGELFF,TGTGCCAGCGCGGGACAGCCTGTCCCGAACACCGGGGAGCTGTTTTTT
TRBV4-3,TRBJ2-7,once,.,CASSQHRTNFPYEQYF,TGCGCCAGCAGCCAGCACCGGACAAACTTCCCCTACGAGCAGTACTTC
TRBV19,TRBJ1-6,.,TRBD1,CASSISEQGATPLHF,TGTGCCAGTAGTATATCTGAACAGGGGGCTACACCCCTCCACTTT
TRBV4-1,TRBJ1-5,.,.,CASSQDRAGEQPQHF,TGCGCCAGCAGCCAAGATCGGGCAGGGGAGCAGCCCCAGCATTTT
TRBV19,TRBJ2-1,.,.,CASSIWVASDNEQFF,TGTGCCAGTAGTATTTGGGTAGCCTCAGACAATGAGCAGTTCTTC
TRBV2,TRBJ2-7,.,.,CASSEVGGGRPYEQYF,TGTGCCAGCAGTGAAGTAGGGGGGGGGAGACCCTACGAGCAGTACTTC
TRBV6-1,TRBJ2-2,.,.,CASSEAHGQPTGELFF,TGTGCCAGCAGTGAAGCCCACGGACAGCCCACCGGGGAGCTGTTTTTT
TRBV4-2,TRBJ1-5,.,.,CASSQNHQPQHF,TGTGCCAGCAGCCAGAACCATCAGCCCCAGCATTTT
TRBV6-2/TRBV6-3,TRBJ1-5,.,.,CASSYDGGSNQPQHF,TGTGCCAGCAGTTACGACGGTGGCAGCAATCAGCCCCAGCATTTT
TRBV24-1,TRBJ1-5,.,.,CATQDRWSNQPQHF,TGTGCCACCCAGGACAGATGGAGCAATCAGCCCCAGCATTTT
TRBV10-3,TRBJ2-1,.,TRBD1,CAIQGAGTVNNEQFF,TGTGCCATCCAGGGGGCCGGGACAGTCAACAATGAGCAGTTCTTC
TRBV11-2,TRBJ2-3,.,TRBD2,CASSLMRGGLTDTQYF,TGTGCCAGCAGCCTGATGCGGGGGGGCTTGACAGATACGCAGTATTTT
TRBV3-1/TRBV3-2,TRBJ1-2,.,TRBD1,CASSQNRGHGYTF,TGTGCCAGCAGCCAGAACAGGGGGCACGGCTACACCTTC
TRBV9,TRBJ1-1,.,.,CASSPETAATEAFF,TGTGCCAGCAGCCCCGAGACCGCCGCCACTGAAGCTTTCTTT
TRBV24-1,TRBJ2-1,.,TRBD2,CATSDPAVEGGVYNEQFF,TGTGCCACCAGTGATCCTGCAGTGGAGGGAGGGGTTTACAATGAGCAGTTCTTC
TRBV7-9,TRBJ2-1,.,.,CASRIPPREGAYNEQFF,TGTGCCAGCAGAATTCCCCCGCGGGAAGGGGCGTACAATGAGCAGTTCTTC
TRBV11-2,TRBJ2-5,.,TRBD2,CASSRSRGARLAGEETQYF,TGTGCCAGCAGCCGCTCAAGGGGGGCAAGACTAGCGGGAGAAGAGACCCAGTACTTC
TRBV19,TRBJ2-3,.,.,CASSLDTDTQYF,TGTGCCAGTAGCCTCGACACAGATACGCAGTATTTT
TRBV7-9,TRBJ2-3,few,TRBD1,CASSLALTGQGDTQYF,TGTGCCAGCAGCTTAGCACTCACGGGACAGGGAGATACGCAGTATTTT
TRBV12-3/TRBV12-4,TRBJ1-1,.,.,CASSIGENTEAFF,TGTGCCAGCAGCATCGGGGAGAACACTGAAGCTTTCTTT
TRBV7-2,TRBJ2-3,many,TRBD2,CASSLSGGAGDTQYF,TGTGCCAGCAGCTTAAGCGGGGGGGCTGGAGATACGCAGTATTTT
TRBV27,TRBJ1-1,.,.,CASSVWMNTEAFF,TGTGCCAGCAGTGTTTGGATGAACACTGAAGCTTTCTTT
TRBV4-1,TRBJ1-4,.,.,CASSQRGEKLFF,TGCGCCAGCAGCCAAAGGGGTGAAAAACTGTTTTTT
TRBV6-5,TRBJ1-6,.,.,CASSYTTENSPLHF,TGTGCCAGCAGTTACACAACAGAAAATTCACCCCTCCACTTT
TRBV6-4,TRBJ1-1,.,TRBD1,CASSPGTGVMNTEAFF,TGTGCCAGCAGCCCCGGGACAGGGGTGATGAACACTGAAGCTTTCTTT
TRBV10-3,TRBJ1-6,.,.,CAISESRLSSYNSPLHF,TGTGCCATCAGTGAGTCGAGACTCAGCTCCTATAATTCACCCCTCCACTTT
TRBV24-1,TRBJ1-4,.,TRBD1,CATGAGGRDEKLFF,TGTGCCACCGGGGCAGGGGGACGGGATGAAAAACTGTTTTTT
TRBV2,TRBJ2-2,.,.,CASSLQGIGELFF,TGTGCCAGCAGCCTACAGGGAATCGGGGAGCTGTTTTTT
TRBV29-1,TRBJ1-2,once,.,CSVEWGAGYGYTF,TGCAGCGTTGAATGGGGGGCGGGATATGGCTACACCTTC
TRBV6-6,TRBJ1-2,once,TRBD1,CASSYPEPGQGAGYTF,TGTGCCAGCAGTTACCCGGAACCGGGACAGGGGGCCGGCTACACCTTC
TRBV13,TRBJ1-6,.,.,CASSLSYDRSKDSPLHF,TGTGCCAGCAGCTTAAGCTATGACCGCTCGAAGGATTCACCCCTCCACTTT
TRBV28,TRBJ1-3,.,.,CASSPAGAGNTIYF,TGTGCCAGCAGCCCAGCAGGGGCTGGAAACACCATATATTTT
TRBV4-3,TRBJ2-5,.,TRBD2,CASSDGEREGLETQYF,TGCGCCAGCAGCGACGGGGAGCGGGAGGGCCTAGAGACCCAGTACTTC
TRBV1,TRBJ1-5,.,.,CTSISRGRRPQHF,TGCACCAGCATTTCCAGGGGGCGAAGACCCCAGCATTTT
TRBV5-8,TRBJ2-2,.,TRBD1,CASYRGLTGVVGGELFF,TGTGCCAGCTACAGGGGGCTCACAGGGGTTGTTGGCGGGGAGCTGTTTTTT
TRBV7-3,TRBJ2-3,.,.,CASSEGDTDTQYF,TGTGCCAGCAGCGAGGGCGACACAGATACGCAGTATTTT
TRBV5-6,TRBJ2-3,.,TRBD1,CASSFRQGPIDTQYF,TGTGCCAGCAGCTTCCGACAGGGACCCATAGATACGCAGTATTTT